The 27 T cell receptor beta chains given below trace back to one sample, sequenced in a study of T cell responses to AZD1222 COVID-19 vaccine. The method was immunoSEQ multiplex PCR; TCRdb's version includes in-frame clones alone and lacks a portion of them. The table has about 110,000 clones, less than 95% seen once; the top ten hold around 2.8%. Sequencing used peripheral blood, obtained 28 days after the second AZD1222 dose. The origin of the receptors is an adult who received the AZD1222 COVID-19 vaccine.

This rearrangement joins TRBV28 to TRBJ2-1, with TRBD1 matching 12 bases. The CDR3 extends over 15 amino acids. The V gene end was trimmed by 6 bases and the J gene end by 12 bases; junction bases not matched to a gene: 12. Per the germline V gene, CDR1 is MDHEN and CDR2 is SYDVKM. In DNA form, the CDR3 reads TGTGCCAGCAGGGTAGGGGGGACAGGGGGCCCCGGGCAGTTCTTC. Translating it yields CASRVGGTGGPGQFF.

This sequence joins TRBV19 and TRBJ2-7; a weak D match, TRBD1 (6 bases). The CDR3 has 17 residues. The germline gives CDR1 LNHDA, CDR2 SQIVND (reference sequence). V dropped 3 bases and J dropped 1 base, with 19 bases sitting between them. CDR3 amino acids: CASSIAITGPGSYEQYF. In nucleotides, the CDR3 is TGTGCCAGTAGTATCGCCATAACAGGGCCGGGGTCCTACGAGCAGTACTTC.

V gene TRBV2 combines with J gene TRBJ1-2, with TRBD1 as a possible D gene (5 bases). Germline CDR1 is SNHLY and CDR2 is FYNNEI. The CDR3 has 12 residues. Trimming left V 7 bases short and J 8 bases short, with 14 bases between. The CDR3 nucleotides read TGTGCCAGCACTCCGGGACTGGGAGGCTACACCTTC. Translation: CASTPGLGGYTF.

The chain links TRBV13 to TRBJ2-5, with D tentatively TRBD1 (5 bases). This CDR3 is 15 amino acids long. Trimming removed 5 bases at V and 1 base at J, with 14 bases between. Per the germline V gene, CDR1 is PRHDT and CDR2 is FYEKMQ (reference sequence). The CDR3 spells CASSTGLGPQETQYF. The CDR3 DNA follows: TGTGCCAGCAGCACGGGCTTGGGGCCCCAAGAGACCCAGTACTTC.

The chain has TRBV27 and TRBJ2-3, with D possibly TRBD1 on 6 matching bases. The CDR3 sequence is 15 residues long. Germline loops: CDR1 MNHEY, CDR2 SMNVEV (reference sequence). Trimming took off 5 bases at V and 2 bases at J, with 14 bases between the two ends. The CDR3, as DNA: TGTGCCAGCAGTAAGGGCAGGGGTTACACAGATACGCAGTATTTT. This encodes CASSKGRGYTDTQYF.

The chain uses TRBV6-1 and TRBJ1-2; D remains ambiguous. V gave up 0 bases and J gave up 2 bases, with 1 base separating them. This CDR3 has 12 residues. Germline CDR1 MNHNS, CDR2 SASEGT. The DNA for the CDR3 is TGTGCCAGCAGTGAAGCCAACTATGGCTACACCTTC. This gives the protein CASSEANYGYTF.

V and J are TRBV10-1 and TRBJ2-5; TRBD2 matches 9 bases. The CDR3 is made up of 14 amino acids. Germline V gives CDR1 WNHNN, CDR2 SYGVQD (reference sequence). V was clipped by 4 bases and J by 0 bases; unmatched bases: 0. For the CDR3, the DNA is TGCGCCAGCAGTGGCGGGGGGGACCAAGAGACCCAGTACTTC. This translates into CASSGGGDQETQYF.

The rearrangement joins TRBV18 to TRBJ2-1; 8 bases are a match to TRBD1. Germline loops: CDR1 KGHSH, CDR2 LQKENI. There are 14 residues in the CDR3. V shed 5 bases, J shed 7 bases, and the junction held 7 bases outside the gene matches. CDR3 coding DNA: TGTGCCAGCTCATCCGGACAGGGATGGAATGAGCAGTTCTTC. Translated: CASSSGQGWNEQFF. The whole variable domain, remainder taken from reference TRBV18 and TRBJ2-1, is NAGVMQNPRHLVRRRGQEARLRCSPMKGHSHVYWYRQLPEEGLKFMVYLQKENIIDESGMPKERFSAEFPKEGPSILRIQQVVRGDSAAYFCASSSGQGWNEQFFGPGTRLTVL.

The chain joins TRBV6-5 to TRBJ1-4, with unresolved D. Trimming pared 4 bases from V and 5 bases from J, leaving 5 bases between. Germline CDR1 and CDR2: MNHEY and SVGAGI. The CDR3 is 12 amino acids. CDR3 DNA: TGTGCCAGCAGTTTCCACAATGAAAAACTGTTTTTT. Its translation: CASSFHNEKLFF.

Only one count was recorded for this clone. The V and J genes are TRBV3-1 (or the pseudogene TRBV3-2) and TRBJ2-7; tentatively, D is TRBD1 (6 bases). Germline values: CDR1 LGHDT, CDR2 YNNKEL (reference sequence). This CDR3 has 12 amino acids. V dropped 8 bases and J dropped 4 bases, with 12 bases sitting between them. The CDR3 coding sequence is TGTGCCAGCGGACAGAGCAAGTACGAGCAGTACTTC. Translation gives CASGQSKYEQYF.

The V call is TRBV10-1, the J call TRBJ1-1; D is uncertain. This CDR3 is built from 13 residues. Trimming shortened V by 3 bases and J by 1 base, and 6 bases separated the two germline ends. Per germline, CDR1 WNHNN and CDR2 SYGVQD (reference sequence). The CDR3 DNA reads as TGCGCCAGCAGTGAAAATTGGAACACTGAAGCTTTCTTT. This codes for CASSENWNTEAFF.

The genes are TRBV14 and TRBJ2-7; no clear D. CDR3 length: 13 amino acids. Germline-derived CDR1 and CDR2 are SGHDN and FVKESK. The germline V and J ends were trimmed by 1 base and 2 bases, with 6 bases remaining between them. CDR3 sequence (DNA): TGTGCCAGCAGCCAAGGAATTACCTACGAGCAGTACTTC. Translated, it gives CASSQGITYEQYF.

V and J are TRBV27 and TRBJ1-1; the D is unclear. Germline V gene sequence: CDR1 MNHEY, CDR2 SMNVEV (reference sequence). V lost 3 bases and J 5 bases, leaving 13 bases between the germline ends. This CDR3 spans 14 amino acids. This chain's CDR3 is CASSFRSRGTEAFF. CDR3 sequence (DNA): TGTGCCAGCAGTTTTAGGTCTCGAGGGACTGAAGCTTTCTTT.

The CDR3 sequence: CASSRQPRQEQSTEAFF. The CDR3 DNA reads TGCGCCAGCAGCCGTCAACCGCGACAGGAACAAAGCACTGAAGCTTTCTTT. The chain links TRBV5-1 to TRBJ1-1; maybe TRBD1 (6 bases). CDR1 and CDR2 from the germline V gene are SGHRS and YFSETQ. Trimming cost V 4 bases and J 4 bases, with 23 bases left between them. The CDR3 has 17 residues.

The CDR3 nucleotides read TGTGCCAGCACCCCCCGAGACAATAGGCCTGTTGAAGGAAAAGCTTTCTTT. Translating gives CASTPRDNRPVEGKAFF. The chain combines TRBV5-5 with TRBJ1-1, with D uncertain. The V gene lost 6 bases and the J gene lost 9 bases, with 30 bases spanning the gap. This CDR3 comprises 17 residues. CDR1 is SGHKS, CDR2 YYEKEE, per germline (reference sequence).

This rearrangement joins TRBV6-5 to TRBJ2-7; the D call may be TRBD1 or TRBD2 (5 bases each). The CDR3 loop spans 13 amino acids. CDR1 and CDR2 (germline): MNHEY, SVGAGI. The CDR3 coding sequence is TGTGCGGTCCCAGGGCGAGGGGAGTACGAGCAGTACTTC. Amino acids: CAVPGRGEYEQYF.

The chain couples TRBV12-3 or TRBV12-4 to TRBJ1-1, with no clear D. V was pared by 3 bases and J by 1 base, with 6 bases between. CDR3 length: 13 residues. CDR3 in DNA: TGTGCCAGCAGTTTTTCACGGAACACTGAAGCTTTCTTT. Amino acids: CASSFSRNTEAFF.

This clone was seen a single time. The chain couples TRBV21-1 to TRBJ2-5; the tabulated D call, TRBD2, remains unverified against the DNA. TRBV21-1 is a pseudogene locus. The CDR3 sequence is 15 residues long. CDR3: CASSIPGLARETQYF. In DNA form, the CDR3 reads TGTGCCAGCAGCATACCGGGACTAGCTCGGGAGACCCAGTACTTC.

This clone was detected once. The chain couples TRBV6-5 to TRBJ2-5; the match to TRBD1 covers 9 bases. This CDR3 is 14 amino acids long. V lost 6 bases and J lost 4; bases outside the gene matches: 6. Germline values: CDR1 MNHEY, CDR2 SVGAGI. CDR3 in amino acids: CASSRDRAGETQYF. CDR3 nucleotides: TGTGCCAGCAGCCGGGACAGGGCTGGAGAGACCCAGTACTTC.

V and J are TRBV6-1 and TRBJ1-5, with 7 bases identical to TRBD1. With 3 bases clipped from V and 5 bases from J, the junction kept 7 bases outside the gene matches. This CDR3 spans 15 amino acids. Germline V CDR1 and CDR2: MNHNS, SASEGT. This chain's CDR3 is CASSERGPLDQPQHF. Written as DNA, the CDR3 is TGTGCCAGCAGTGAGAGGGGGCCCTTAGATCAGCCCCAGCATTTT.

J is TRBJ1-1 and V is TRBV6-5; D unclear. Trimming cost V 4 bases and J 1 base, with 10 bases left between them. CDR1 MNHEY and CDR2 SVGAGI come from the germline V gene. The CDR3 consists of 14 residues. CDR3 loop: CASSLIDKNTEAFF. Here the CDR3 DNA reads TGTGCCAGCAGTTTGATCGACAAGAACACTGAAGCTTTCTTT.

This clone has a single count. The chain couples TRBV6-1 to TRBJ2-1, with 8 nucleotides matching TRBD1. Trimming removed 3 bases from V and 2 bases from J; junction bases left unmatched: 6. The CDR3 contains 16 residues. Germline-derived CDR1 and CDR2 are MNHNS and SASEGT. The CDR3 loop is CASSDGQGPPYNEQFF. The CDR3 DNA sequence: TGTGCCAGCAGTGATGGACAGGGCCCTCCCTACAATGAGCAGTTCTTC.

The chain joins TRBV28 to TRBJ1-2; D may be TRBD1 (6 bases). The CDR3 is 15 amino acids. The germline gives CDR1 MDHEN, CDR2 SYDVKM. The germline V and J ends were trimmed by 3 bases and 5 bases, with 16 bases remaining between them. CDR3 sequence reads: CASSFFGGLPYGYTF. CDR3 in DNA: TGTGCCAGCAGTTTTTTTGGGGGGCTCCCTTATGGCTACACCTTC.

The gene calls are TRBV19 and TRBJ1-5; D might be TRBD1 (5 bases). This CDR3 region has 13 residues. V was pared by 8 bases and J by 1 base, with 9 bases between. CDR1 is LNHDA and CDR2 is SQIVND in the germline V gene (reference sequence). CDR3 coding DNA: TGTGCCAGTGGATGGGGGAGCAATCAGCCCCAGCATTTT. Residues: CASGWGSNQPQHF. The variable domain in full, completed from reference TRBV19 and TRBJ1-5, reads DGGITQSPKYLFRKEGQNVTLSCEQNLNHDAMYWYRQDPGQGLRLIYYSQIVNDFQKGDIAEGYSVSREKKESFPLTVTSAQKNPTAFYLCASGWGSNQPQHFGDGTRLSIL.

The genes are TRBV5-1 and TRBJ1-2; 9 bases fit TRBD1. CDR3 length: 11 residues. J was trimmed by 14 bases and V by 0 bases; bases with no gene match: 2. Germline CDR1 SGHRS, CDR2 YFSETQ. The CDR3 reads CASSLDRGQTF. CDR3 sequence (DNA): TGCGCCAGCAGCTTGGACAGGGGGCAAACCTTC. Drawing the rest from reference TRBV5-1 and TRBJ1-2, the complete variable domain is KAGVTQTPRYLIKTRGQQVTLSCSPISGHRSVSWYQQTPGQGLQFLFEYFSETQRNKGNFPGRFSGRQFSNSRSEMNVSTLELGDSALYLCASSLDRGQTFGSGTRLTVV.

This sequence joins TRBV2 and TRBJ2-7, with TRBD2 matching over 8 bases. Trimming removed 4 bases from V and 2 bases from J; junction bases left unmatched: 7. Germline V gene lookup returns CDR1 SNHLY and CDR2 FYNNEI. The CDR3 runs to 15 residues. The CDR3 loop reads CASSVKDGGAYEQYF. CDR3 in DNA: TGTGCCAGCAGTGTGAAGGACGGGGGGGCCTACGAGCAGTACTTC.

This clone came up once. The chain links TRBV10-1 to TRBJ2-3; no clear D. This CDR3 has 14 residues. V dropped 3 bases and J dropped 0 bases, with 7 bases sitting between them. From germline, CDR1 is WNHNN and CDR2 SYGVQD (reference sequence). CDR3 nucleotides: TGCGCCAGCAGTGACCCGACCAGCACAGATACGCAGTATTTT. Translation: CASSDPTSTDTQYF.